The clone carrying this TCR beta chain was detected only a few times. The target antigen is unknown. This specimen comes from a study of cytomegalovirus exposure and HLA in healthy donors. Overall study results and limits: In a later analysis, across HLA loci, associated TCR counts were highest for DRB1, lowest for HLA-C. Further analysis was carried out later, and it showed several of the most significant clusters appearing linked to common viral pathogens. Later analysis associated a missense DCLRE1C variant with TCR beta V- and J-gene trimming. The authors enumerated some 170 TCR beta chains as linked to cytomegalovirus.

The PCR used 60 Vbeta and 13 Jbeta primers. Sequencing was performed with immunoSEQ multiplex PCR; in TCRdb, only in-frame clones are kept and a portion is missing. This repertoire shows 200,000 to 250,000 clones, 85% found once; its top ten account for around 1.4%. The CDR3 has 13 amino acids. V gave up 3 bases and J gave up 7 bases, with 9 bases separating them. Looked up from germline, CDR1 is LNHDA and CDR2 is SQIVND (reference sequence). This chain joins TRBV19 and TRBJ2-2, with D possibly matching TRBD2 (5 bases). This receptor was taken from a human donor in good health. Sequencing was carried out using PBMCs. In DNA, the CDR3 is TGTGCCAGTAGTATTGTGGGGAGCGGGGAGCTGTTTTTT. It translates to CASSIVGSGELFF.